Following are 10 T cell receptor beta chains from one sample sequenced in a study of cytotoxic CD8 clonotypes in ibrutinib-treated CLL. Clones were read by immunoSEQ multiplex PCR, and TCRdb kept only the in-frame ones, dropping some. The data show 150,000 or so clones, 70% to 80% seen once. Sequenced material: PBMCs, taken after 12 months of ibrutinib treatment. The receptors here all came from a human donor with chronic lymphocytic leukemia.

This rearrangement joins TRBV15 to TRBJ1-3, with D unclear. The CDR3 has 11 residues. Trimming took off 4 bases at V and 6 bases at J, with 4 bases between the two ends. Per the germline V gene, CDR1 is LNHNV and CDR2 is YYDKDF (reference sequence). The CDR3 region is CATSTLNTIYF. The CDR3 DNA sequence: TGTGCCACCAGCACTCTAAACACCATATATTTT.

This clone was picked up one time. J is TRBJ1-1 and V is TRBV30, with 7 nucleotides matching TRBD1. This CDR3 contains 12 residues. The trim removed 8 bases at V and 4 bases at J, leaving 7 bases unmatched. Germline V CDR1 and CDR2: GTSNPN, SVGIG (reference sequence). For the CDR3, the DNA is TGTGCCGGAGACAGGGCGGCCACTGAAGCTTTCTTT. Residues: CAGDRAATEAFF.

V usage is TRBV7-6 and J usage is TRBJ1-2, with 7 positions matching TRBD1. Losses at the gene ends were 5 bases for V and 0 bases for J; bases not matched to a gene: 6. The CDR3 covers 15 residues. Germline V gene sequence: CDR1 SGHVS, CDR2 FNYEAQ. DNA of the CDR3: TGTGCCAGCAGCCTAGGGACAGCAGCTAACTATGGCTACACCTTC. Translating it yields CASSLGTAANYGYTF.

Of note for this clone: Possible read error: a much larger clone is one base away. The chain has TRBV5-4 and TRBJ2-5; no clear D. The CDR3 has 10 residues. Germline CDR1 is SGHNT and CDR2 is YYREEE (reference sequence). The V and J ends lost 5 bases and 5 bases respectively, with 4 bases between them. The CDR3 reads CASSRETQYF. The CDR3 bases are TGTGCCAGCAGTCGGGAGACCCAGTACTTC.

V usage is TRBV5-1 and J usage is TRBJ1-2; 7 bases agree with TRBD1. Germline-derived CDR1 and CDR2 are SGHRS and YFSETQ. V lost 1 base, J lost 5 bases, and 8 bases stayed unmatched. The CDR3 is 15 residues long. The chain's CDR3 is CASSLITGADYGYTF. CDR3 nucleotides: TGCGCCAGCAGCTTGATTACAGGGGCAGATTATGGCTACACCTTC.

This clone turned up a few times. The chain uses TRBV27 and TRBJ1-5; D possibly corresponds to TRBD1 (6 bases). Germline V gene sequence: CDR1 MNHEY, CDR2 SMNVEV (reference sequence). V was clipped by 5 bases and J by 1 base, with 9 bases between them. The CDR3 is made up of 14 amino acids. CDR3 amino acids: CASSTGTSNQPQHF. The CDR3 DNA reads TGTGCCAGCAGTACTGGGACAAGCAATCAGCCCCAGCATTTT.

The CDR3: CASSPPGEAFF. Written as DNA, the CDR3 is TGTGCCAGCTCACCGCCTGGGGAAGCTTTCTTT. The chain couples TRBV18 to TRBJ1-1, with no clear D. Germline CDR1 reads KGHSH; CDR2 reads LQKENI. V lost 3 bases, J lost 8 bases, and 7 bases lay in between. This CDR3 has 11 residues.

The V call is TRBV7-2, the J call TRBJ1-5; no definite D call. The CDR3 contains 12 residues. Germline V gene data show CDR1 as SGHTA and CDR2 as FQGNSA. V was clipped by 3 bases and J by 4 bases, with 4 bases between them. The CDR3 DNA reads TGTGCCAGCAGCTTCGGAAATCAGCCCCAGCATTTT. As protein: CASSFGNQPQHF.

The CDR3 DNA reads as TGTGCCAGCGGGGTCGGCTACACCTTC. It codes for CASGVGYTF. The rearrangement links TRBV7-9 to TRBJ1-2; D is undetermined. Trimming removed 8 bases from V and 8 bases from J, with 6 bases in between. The CDR3 extends over 9 amino acids. Germline V gene sequence: CDR1 SEHNR, CDR2 FQNEAQ (reference sequence).

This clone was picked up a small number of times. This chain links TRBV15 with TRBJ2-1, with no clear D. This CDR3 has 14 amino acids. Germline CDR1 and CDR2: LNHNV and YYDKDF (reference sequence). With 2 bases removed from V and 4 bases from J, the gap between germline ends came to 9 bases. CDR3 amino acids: CATSRLQTYNEQFF. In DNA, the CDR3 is TGTGCCACCAGCAGACTACAGACGTACAATGAGCAGTTCTTC.